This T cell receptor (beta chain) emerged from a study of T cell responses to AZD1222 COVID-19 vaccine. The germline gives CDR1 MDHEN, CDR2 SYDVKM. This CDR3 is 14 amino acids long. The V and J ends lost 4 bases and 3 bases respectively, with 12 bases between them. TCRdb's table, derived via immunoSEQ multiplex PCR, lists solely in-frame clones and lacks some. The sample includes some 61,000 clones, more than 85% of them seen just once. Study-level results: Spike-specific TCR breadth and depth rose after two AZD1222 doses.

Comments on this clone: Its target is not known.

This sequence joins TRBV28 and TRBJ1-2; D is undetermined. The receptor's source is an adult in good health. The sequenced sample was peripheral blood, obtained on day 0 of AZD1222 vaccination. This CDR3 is CASSSPPGYYGYTF. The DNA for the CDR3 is TGTGCCAGCAGTTCCCCCCCCGGGTACTATGGCTACACCTTC.